This T cell receptor beta chain is drawn from a study of blood T cell repertoires in COVID-19. Germline CDR1 SGHRS, CDR2 YFSETQ. The CDR3 has 13 amino acids. The junction had 6 bases not matched to a gene; V was cut back by 7 bases and J by 5 bases. TCRdb keeps only in-frame clones here, not all; method: immunoSEQ multiplex PCR. Found here are around 62,000 clones, approximately 93% of them singletons; the top ten hold about 3%. The V gene is TRBV5-1, the J gene TRBJ2-1; TRBD2 matches 7 bases. The clonotype was recovered from a man between 65 and 85 years old with active COVID-19. The sequenced sample was peripheral blood. In nucleotides, the CDR3 is TGCGCCAGCGGGAGGAGCGGGGACAATGAGCAGTTCTTC. Its translation: CASGRSGDNEQFF.